This T cell receptor beta chain comes out of a study of cytotoxic CD8 clonotypes in ibrutinib-treated CLL. Using immunoSEQ multiplex PCR, the repertoire was profiled, and TCRdb retains in-frame clones only, with some absent. The sample yields around 310,000 clones, 80% seen once. Germline-derived CDR1 and CDR2 are SGHNT and YYREEE (reference sequence). Losses at the gene ends were 0 bases for V and 6 bases for J; bases not matched to a gene: 9. The CDR3 is made up of 16 amino acids. This clone was counted between two and nine times. The genes are TRBV5-4 and TRBJ2-7, with 10 bases lining up with TRBD2. The sample here was PBMCs, taken before ibrutinib treatment. The source is a human donor with chronic lymphocytic leukemia. The CDR3 region is CASSLASGSTVGEQYF. The CDR3 region has the DNA TGTGCCAGCAGCTTGGCTAGCGGGAGTACTGTGGGCGAGCAGTACTTC. The variable domain in full, completed from reference TRBV5-4 and TRBJ2-7, reads ETGVTQSPTHLIKTRGQQVTLRCSSQSGHNTVSWYQQALGQGPQFIFQYYREEENGRGNFPPRFSGLQFPNYSSELNVNALELDDSALYLCASSLASGSTVGEQYFGPGTRLTVT.